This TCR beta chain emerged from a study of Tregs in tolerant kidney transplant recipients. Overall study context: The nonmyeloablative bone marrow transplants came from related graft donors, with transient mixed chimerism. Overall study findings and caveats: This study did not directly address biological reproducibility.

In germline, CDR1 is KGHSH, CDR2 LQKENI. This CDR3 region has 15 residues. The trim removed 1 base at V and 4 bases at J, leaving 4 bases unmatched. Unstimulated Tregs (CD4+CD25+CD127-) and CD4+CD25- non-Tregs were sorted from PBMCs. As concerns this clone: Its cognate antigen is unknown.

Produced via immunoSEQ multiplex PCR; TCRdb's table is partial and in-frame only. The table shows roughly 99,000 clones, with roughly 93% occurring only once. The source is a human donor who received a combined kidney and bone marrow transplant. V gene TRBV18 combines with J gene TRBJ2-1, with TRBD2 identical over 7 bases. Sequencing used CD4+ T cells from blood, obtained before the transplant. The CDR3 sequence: CASSPLASGYNEQFF. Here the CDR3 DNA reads TGTGCCAGCTCACCACTGGCTAGCGGTTACAATGAGCAGTTCTTC.